Listed below are T cell receptor beta chains from one sample, sequenced in a study of T cells after posttransplantation cyclophosphamide. Sequenced by immunoSEQ multiplex PCR; TCRdb stores in-frame clones only, minus some. The sample contains about 15,000 clones, around 87% of which appear only once. Sequencing was performed on PBMCs, taken after an allogeneic stem cell transplant with a calcineurin inhibitor and methotrexate. The receptor set was obtained from a male patient in his forties or fifties who received an allogeneic stem cell transplant from an unrelated donor, was CMV-positive, and had chronic GVHD only. Some T cells may be the graft donor's. Each CDR3 is given with its conserved first and last residue. Fields, in order: clone size, J gene, D gene, V gene, CDR3 protein, CDR3 DNA. The D gene is left open where the match is weak. Expanded clones get a size class; other rows say once, few or many, or leave the size out.

. | TRBJ2-5 | . | TRBV4-1 | CASSQDGTGSGETQYF | TGCGCCAGCAGCCAAGATGGAACAGGCTCCGGGGAGACCCAGTACTTC
once | TRBJ1-5 | . | TRBV28 | CASSPLPGYGQPQHF | TGTGCCAGCAGTCCGTTGCCAGGGTACGGTCAGCCCCAGCATTTT
. | TRBJ2-3 | . | TRBV6-5 | CASSLAGEGTDTQYF | TGTGCCAGCAGTTTGGCAGGGGAGGGTACAGATACGCAGTATTTT
. | TRBJ2-7 | TRBD2 | TRBV18 | CASSPMGLAGPNSYEQYF | TGTGCCAGCTCACCAATGGGACTAGCGGGACCCAATTCCTACGAGCAGTACTTC
. | TRBJ2-5 | TRBD1 | TRBV15 | CATSRDLWTGSQETQYF | TGTGCCACCAGCAGAGATCTCTGGACAGGGTCCCAAGAGACCCAGTACTTC
. | TRBJ1-1 | . | TRBV4-3 | CASSQADSLPFEAFF | TGCGCCAGCAGCCAGGCGGATTCCTTACCCTTTGAAGCTTTCTTT
. | TRBJ2-1 | . | TRBV9 | CASSALHGGYYNEQFF | TGTGCCAGCAGCGCACTTCACGGCGGATACTACAATGAGCAGTTCTTC
. | TRBJ2-7 | TRBD2 | TRBV6-6 | CASRAGGPVGEQYF | TGTGCCAGCAGAGCGGGAGGGCCCGTTGGTGAGCAGTACTTC
. | TRBJ2-3 | . | TRBV7-9 | CASSSGLPVPDTQYF | TGTGCCAGCAGCTCAGGACTGCCGGTCCCAGATACGCAGTATTTT
. | TRBJ2-3 | TRBD2 | TRBV28 | CASSFGTSGSSTYF | TGTGCCAGCAGTTTTGGGACTAGCGGGAGCTCCACGTATTTT
. | TRBJ1-2 | TRBD1 | TRBV5-6 | CASSTGTGARNYGYTF | TGTGCCAGCAGCACGGGGACAGGCGCACGGAACTATGGCTACACCTTC
. | TRBJ2-7 | . | TRBV27 | CASSLSEGYEQYF | TGTGCCAGCAGTTTATCTGAGGGCTACGAGCAGTACTTC
. | TRBJ2-7 | TRBD1 | TRBV27 | CASSSGTGWTYEQYF | TGTGCCAGCAGTTCCGGGACAGGGTGGACCTACGAGCAGTACTTC
. | TRBJ2-1 | . | TRBV6-1 | CASSRGPRNNEQFF | TGTGCCAGCAGTCGAGGGCCAAGAAACAATGAGCAGTTCTTC
. | TRBJ2-7 | TRBD1 | TRBV12-5 | CASGSGTGNEQYF | TGTGCTAGTGGTTCCGGGACAGGGAACGAGCAGTACTTC
. | TRBJ1-4 | . | TRBV6-5 | CASSDGGTNEKLFF | TGTGCCAGCAGTGATGGGGGGACTAATGAAAAACTGTTTTTT
. | TRBJ1-1 | . | TRBV19 | CASSKRERTEAFF | TGTGCCAGTAGTAAAAGGGAGAGGACTGAAGCTTTCTTT
. | TRBJ2-7 | TRBD2 | TRBV27 | CASSLGAGVREQYF | TGTGCCAGCAGTTTGGGAGCGGGAGTAAGAGAGCAGTACTTC
. | TRBJ1-2 | . | TRBV9 | CASSALNRDYGYTF | TGTGCCAGCAGCGCCCTTAACAGGGATTATGGCTACACCTTC
. | TRBJ1-1 | TRBD1 | TRBV14 | CASSRWTGTNTEAFF | TGTGCCAGCAGCCGCTGGACAGGGACGAACACTGAAGCTTTCTTT
. | TRBJ2-7 | . | TRBV19 | CASSIEISPLLEQYF | TGTGCCAGTAGTATAGAAATATCCCCCCTCCTCGAGCAGTACTTC
. | TRBJ1-2 | . | TRBV11-3 | CASSRNREGLELFF | TGTGCCAGCAGCCGTAACAGGGAGGGGTTAGAACTCTTCTTC
. | TRBJ1-6 | TRBD1 | TRBV11-3 | CASSWGTGQNSPLHF | TGTGCCAGCAGCTGGGGGACAGGTCAGAATTCACCCCTCCACTTT
. | TRBJ2-7 | TRBD2 | TRBV28 | CASSLGLAGPYEQYF | TGTGCCAGCAGTTTAGGTCTAGCGGGGCCCTACGAGCAGTACTTC
. | TRBJ1-6 | . | TRBV11-3 | CASSLVGTDSPLHF | TGTGCCAGCAGCTTAGTGGGCACCGATTCACCCCTCCACTTT
. | TRBJ2-7 | TRBD2 | TRBV5-8 | CASSSQGTSGGALAEQYF | TGTGCCAGCAGCTCGCAAGGGACTAGCGGGGGGGCCCTTGCCGAGCAGTACTTC
. | TRBJ2-7 | . | TRBV15 | CATSPRGLAYEQYF | TGTGCCACCAGCCCCCGAGGGCTGGCTTACGAGCAGTACTTC
. | TRBJ2-6 | . | TRBV6-1 | CASSSAGANVLTF | TGTGCCAGCAGTTCCGCTGGGGCCAACGTCCTGACTTTC
. | TRBJ1-6 | . | TRBV11-2 | CASSFEYSPLHF | TGTGCCAGCAGCTTTGAGTATTCACCCCTCCACTTT
. | TRBJ2-7 | TRBD1 | TRBV6-6 | CASSYVGTGFYEQYF | TGTGCCAGCAGTTACGTCGGGACAGGATTTTACGAGCAGTACTTC
. | TRBJ1-2 | TRBD1 | TRBV5-5 | CASSPWTGGEGYTF | TGTGCCAGCAGCCCCTGGACAGGTGGGGAGGGCTACACCTTC
. | TRBJ2-1 | . | TRBV10-1 | CASSRRQGGSYNEQFF | TGCGCCAGTTCCCGCCGTCAGGGGGGCTCCTACAATGAGCAGTTCTTC
. | TRBJ1-4 | TRBD1 | TRBV16 | CASSLPGQEKLFF | TGTGCCAGCAGCCTCCCGGGACAGGAAAAACTGTTTTTT
. | TRBJ2-7 | TRBD2 | TRBV29-1 | CSVAGGISYEQYF | TGCAGCGTTGCGGGGGGTATCTCCTACGAGCAGTACTTC
. | TRBJ2-1 | TRBD2 | TRBV29-1 | CSVRPSGKNEQFF | TGCAGCGTTAGACCCAGCGGGAAAAATGAGCAGTTCTTC
. | TRBJ2-3 | . | TRBV2 | CASSDPEGRSGTDTQYF | TGTGCCAGCAGTGACCCCGAGGGCCGCAGTGGGACAGATACGCAGTATTTT
. | TRBJ2-6 | . | TRBV6-1 | CASRDSGANVLTF | TGTGCCAGTCGCGACTCTGGGGCCAACGTCCTGACTTTC
. | TRBJ2-1 | . | TRBV15 | CATSIRGSYNEQFF | TGTGCCACCAGCATAAGAGGCTCCTACAATGAGCAGTTCTTC
. | TRBJ2-1 | TRBD2 | TRBV11-1 | CASSLFRTSGSPNEQFF | TGTGCCAGCAGCTTATTTCGGACTAGCGGGAGTCCTAATGAGCAGTTCTTC
. | TRBJ1-1 | . | TRBV19 | CASSISAGRDTEAFF | TGTGCCAGTAGTATATCGGCAGGGAGGGACACTGAAGCTTTCTTT